These T cell receptor beta chains were read from a single sample in a study of cytomegalovirus exposure and HLA in healthy donors. Only in-frame clones appear in the TCRdb table, and some are missing; sequencing was by immunoSEQ multiplex PCR. The table has about 200,000 clones, roughly 83% seen once. Sequencing input: PBMCs. These receptors were collected from a woman aged 45 to 65 in good health and CMV-seronegative. Both conserved end residues are part of each CDR3. The order of the fields is CDR3 protein, V gene, D gene, J gene. D genes are given only for firm matches.

cdr3_aa: CASRDRGAYQETQYF
v_call: TRBV27
d_call: NA
j_call: TRBJ2-5

cdr3_aa: CASSPLGGAREAFF
v_call: TRBV7-8
d_call: NA
j_call: TRBJ1-1

cdr3_aa: CASSLTPGSPLHF
v_call: TRBV5-1
d_call: NA
j_call: TRBJ1-6

cdr3_aa: CASRGAGVPTDTQYF
v_call: TRBV28
d_call: TRBD2
j_call: TRBJ2-3

cdr3_aa: CASRGHSSGANVLTF
v_call: TRBV19
d_call: NA
j_call: TRBJ2-6

cdr3_aa: CSVETGGNQPQHF
v_call: TRBV29-1
d_call: TRBD1
j_call: TRBJ1-5

cdr3_aa: CASSPGQGNTEAFF
v_call: TRBV5-4
d_call: TRBD1
j_call: TRBJ1-1

cdr3_aa: CASSFWDRGFNQPQHF
v_call: TRBV5-5
d_call: TRBD1
j_call: TRBJ1-5

cdr3_aa: CASSLVAQNTEAFF
v_call: TRBV5-1
d_call: NA
j_call: TRBJ1-1

cdr3_aa: CASSLGPGQGTDTQYF
v_call: TRBV5-1
d_call: TRBD1
j_call: TRBJ2-3

cdr3_aa: CASSTTGDNGQPQHF
v_call: TRBV19
d_call: TRBD1
j_call: TRBJ1-5

cdr3_aa: CASTRTLGTNEKLFF
v_call: TRBV6-1
d_call: NA
j_call: TRBJ1-4

cdr3_aa: CAIRPGQVEAGELFF
v_call: TRBV10-3
d_call: TRBD1
j_call: TRBJ2-2

cdr3_aa: CASSHPAGPNQETQYF
v_call: TRBV4-1
d_call: NA
j_call: TRBJ2-5

cdr3_aa: CASSLEAGAGEQYF
v_call: TRBV11-3
d_call: TRBD2
j_call: TRBJ2-7

cdr3_aa: CASSSRGQPQHF
v_call: TRBV13
d_call: TRBD1
j_call: TRBJ1-5

cdr3_aa: CASSVGQPNSPLHF
v_call: TRBV9
d_call: NA
j_call: TRBJ1-6

cdr3_aa: CASSPPSYEQYF
v_call: TRBV18
d_call: NA
j_call: TRBJ2-7

cdr3_aa: CASSRGTGELFF
v_call: TRBV11-3
d_call: NA
j_call: TRBJ2-2

cdr3_aa: CASSLVSGRVGEQYF
v_call: TRBV7-9
d_call: TRBD2
j_call: NA

cdr3_aa: CASSGAGTGGNGYNEQFF
v_call: TRBV6-1
d_call: TRBD1
j_call: TRBJ2-1

cdr3_aa: CASSLARGEQYF
v_call: TRBV11-3
d_call: NA
j_call: TRBJ2-7

cdr3_aa: CASSYGLQSDF
v_call: TRBV6-6
d_call: NA
j_call: TRBJ1-2

cdr3_aa: CASSRTNRVQAYTF
v_call: TRBV14
d_call: NA
j_call: TRBJ1-2

cdr3_aa: CASSAGDSGANVLTF
v_call: TRBV6-1
d_call: NA
j_call: TRBJ2-6

cdr3_aa: CASSLGTGVPGELFF
v_call: TRBV7-9
d_call: TRBD1
j_call: TRBJ2-2

cdr3_aa: CASSMAGAQPQHF
v_call: TRBV19
d_call: NA
j_call: TRBJ1-5

cdr3_aa: CASTFSGRGPTYEQYF
v_call: TRBV11-3
d_call: NA
j_call: TRBJ2-7

cdr3_aa: CASSQGDRSSTEAFF
v_call: TRBV4-3
d_call: TRBD1
j_call: TRBJ1-1

cdr3_aa: CASKGLGAIGQPQHF
v_call: TRBV6-1
d_call: NA
j_call: TRBJ1-5

cdr3_aa: CASSPSTSGLVAQYF
v_call: TRBV18
d_call: TRBD2
j_call: TRBJ2-7

cdr3_aa: CSSPSGGGELFF
v_call: TRBV7-9
d_call: TRBD2
j_call: TRBJ2-2

cdr3_aa: CASTRSGGPQYTQYF
v_call: TRBV2
d_call: TRBD2
j_call: TRBJ2-3

cdr3_aa: CASSWTGRAGELFF
v_call: TRBV7-9
d_call: TRBD1
j_call: TRBJ2-2

cdr3_aa: CASSAQFGTGESYEQYF
v_call: TRBV19
d_call: TRBD1
j_call: TRBJ2-7

cdr3_aa: CASSLSGQFAEAFF
v_call: TRBV27
d_call: NA
j_call: TRBJ1-1

cdr3_aa: CASSLASGLTNTQYF
v_call: TRBV28
d_call: TRBD2
j_call: TRBJ2-3

cdr3_aa: CASSYGSLGTEAFF
v_call: TRBV6-5
d_call: NA
j_call: TRBJ1-1

cdr3_aa: CASSYRTGYGGYTF
v_call: TRBV6-6
d_call: TRBD1
j_call: TRBJ1-2

cdr3_aa: CASSLGTLRTGEKLFF
v_call: TRBV11-2
d_call: NA
j_call: TRBJ1-4

cdr3_aa: CAWIAGPNSGNTIYF
v_call: TRBV30
d_call: NA
j_call: TRBJ1-3

cdr3_aa: CASSQTQGIGYEQYF
v_call: TRBV7-9
d_call: TRBD1
j_call: TRBJ2-7

cdr3_aa: CASSLGRGLSYEQYF
v_call: TRBV5-1
d_call: TRBD2
j_call: TRBJ2-7

cdr3_aa: CASSLGGSPYNEQFF
v_call: TRBV11-2
d_call: TRBD2
j_call: TRBJ2-1

cdr3_aa: CASRFFTDNEQFF
v_call: TRBV27
d_call: NA
j_call: TRBJ2-1